The entry that follows covers one T cell receptor beta chain sequence. Its antigen is as yet unknown. The sample belongs to a study of cytomegalovirus exposure and HLA in healthy donors. Findings and limits, study-wide: In vitro experiments confirmed that three CMV-associated chains were specific for CMV antigens. In the 95 to 150 validation repertoires, around 95% of cluster scores exceeded 0, per a later analysis. The study labeled fewer than 200 TCR beta chains cytomegalovirus-associated.

Donors came from a validation cohort of about 120 subjects, distinct from the first 666-subject cohort. CDR1 and CDR2 from the germline V gene are SNHLY and FYNNEI. Trimming removed 5 bases from V and 7 bases from J, with 31 bases in between. This CDR3 is built from 19 residues. Produced via immunoSEQ multiplex PCR; TCRdb's table is partial and in-frame only. The table includes around 93,000 clones, 85% detected once. The clonotype was recovered from a young man in good health and CMV-seropositive. The chain employs TRBV2 and TRBJ2-3, with TRBD2 as a possible D gene (5 bases). Sequencing was performed on PBMCs. The CDR3 region has the DNA TGTGCCAGCAGTTTTGATCACCGGGCAGGCAGAACGGCGGGCTATACGCAGTATTTT. Its protein is CASSFDHRAGRTAGYTQYF.